This TCR beta chain was recorded in a study of T cell responses to AZD1222 COVID-19 vaccine. Study-level findings and limits: As reported, nearly half of all spike-specific TCRs target variant regions that are unmutated. Only after the peak T cell response were repertoires sampled. Just a handful of AZD1222 recipients tested seropositive at baseline.

J lost 6 bases, V lost 7 bases, and 7 bases had no gene match. CDR3 length equals 14 residues. In germline, CDR1 is WNHNN, CDR2 SYGVQD (reference sequence). As for this clone: Its target is not known.

Clones were read by immunoSEQ multiplex PCR, and TCRdb kept only the in-frame ones, dropping some. The data show roughly 98,000 clones, with 88% seen just once and about 15% held by the top ten. The sequence derives from an adult who received the AZD1222 COVID-19 vaccine. Here the sequenced sample was peripheral blood, taken 28 days after the second AZD1222 dose. The chain recombines TRBV10-1 with TRBJ2-2, with 8 positions matching TRBD2. The CDR3 here is CASTDTGGAGELFF. CDR3 in DNA: TGCGCCAGCACCGATACCGGGGGGGCCGGGGAGCTGTTTTTT.